This T cell receptor beta chain was identified during a study of blood T cell repertoires in COVID-19 (dated by TCRdb to 2020 to 2021). Background on the whole study: The collaborator samples originated in the United States, Italy and Spain and spanned the acute and convalescent phases of COVID-19. The material from the prospective study consisted of cDNA or gDNA derived from T cells, B-cell-depleted T cells, or PBMCs. Deeply sampled blood TCRbeta repertoires from subjects exposed to, actively infected with, or recovered from COVID-19 were included in the dataset. The repertoires were released in a freely available public database intended as a resource for research on the immune response to SARS-CoV-2. Samples were obtained from the ongoing ImmuneRACE study (first 160 participants) and from 1,000 to 1,500 subjects provided by 6 global collaborators. The sample metadata nearly always contained a de-identified subject ID, COVID-19 status, age in years and sex. HLA class I and class II types, where available, came from metadata supplied by the sample provider rather than from assay-based typing.

This clone was seen more than once but under ten times. No antigen is known for it. It has no much larger one-base neighbor in the sample; base qualities were not kept. Trimming costs V 2 bases and J 6 bases, and their ends lie 8 bases apart. The CDR3 runs 13 amino acids, cysteine and phenylalanine included. Left in the record is the CDR3 DNA by itself, 39 bases read in frame from the first base. From the germline V gene, CDR1 is MNHNS and CDR2 is SASEGT. Study-wide findings and limitations: How much clinical and demographic metadata was included differed by source and by participant, and the metadata was provided uncurated.

Collaborating institutions collected whole blood in K2EDTA tubes following their own protocols. For TCRbeta analysis, collaborator samples were shipped as frozen whole blood, as isolated PBMCs, or as DNA extracted from either sample type. TCRbeta CDR3 regions were amplified from genomic DNA by means of the immunoSEQ Assay, a bias-controlled multiplex PCR. For the original study's pipeline: The number of nucleated cells in each sample was estimated from the amplification of reference gene primers within the assay. To quantify the absolute abundance of each unique TCRbeta CDR3 rearrangement, sequence reads were collapsed and filtered. For each sample, productive Simpson clonality was calculated as the square root of Simpson's diversity index over productive rearrangements. TCRdb retrieved this table from immuneACCESS and kept in-frame rearrangements only. Not all clones are present; in checked studies, unresolved V genes account for under half, and no reason is known for the remainder. The DNA gave D and trimming, while V, J and clone size come from that table. A total of just under 65,000 clones appear in this sample, more than 60% of them only once. The ten largest account for approximately 5.3% of the sample.

This TCR derives from a human donor in a cohort sampled during active COVID-19. The sequencing input was peripheral blood. The chain is assembled from TRBV6-1 and TRBJ1-5; a weak D assignment points to TRBD1 (6 bases agree). The sequenced DNA: TGTGCCAGCAGTGAAACAGGGCTTCAGCCCCAGCATTTT. Protein translation: CASSETGLQPQHF.